This TCR beta chain is drawn from a study of cytomegalovirus exposure and HLA in healthy donors. The study's findings and limits: It was likely that a cluster of highly shared sequence variants was a sequencing artifact. The authors later found most CMV-associated TCR beta chains appeared HLA-restricted.

Trimming pared 0 bases from V and 0 bases from J, leaving 9 bases between. This CDR3 comprises 15 residues. Germline lookup yields CDR1 SEHNR and CDR2 FQNEAQ (reference sequence). The PCR employed 60 Vbeta primers together with 13 Jbeta primers. The table came from immunoSEQ multiplex PCR; TCRdb's copy has only in-frame clones and leaves some out. The sample holds 150,000 to 200,000 clones, over 75% seen once. Healthy bone marrow donors made up the cohort. This clone was counted a few times. Its antigen remains unknown. This TCR came from a woman in her twenties or thirties in good health and CMV-seronegative. The chain couples TRBV7-9 to TRBJ2-7; perhaps TRBD1 as D (5 bases). The sample comprised PBMCs. DNA of the CDR3: TGTGCCAGCAGCTTAGCGGGGCTAAGCTCCTACGAGCAGTACTTC. Translation gives CASSLAGLSSYEQYF.